This TCR beta chain originates from a study of shared clonotypes between healthy human individuals. Assay: immunoSEQ multiplex PCR; the TCRdb copy retains only in-frame clones and omits some. The table includes roughly 1.5 million clones, approximately 98% detected once. The CDR3 consists of 16 residues. Germline CDR1 is ENHRY and CDR2 is SYGVKD. J lost 0 bases, V lost 2 bases, and 2 bases had no gene match. The chain couples TRBV10-3 to TRBJ2-2, with 8 bases aligning to TRBD2. The sequenced sample consisted of naive CD4+ T cells sorted from blood. Subset reported: CD45RA+ positively selected. The source is a man aged 25-45 years in good health. CDR3: CAISEREGSNTGELFF. The CDR3 region has the DNA TGTGCCATCAGTGAGCGGGAGGGGTCGAACACCGGGGAGCTGTTTTTT.